This T cell receptor (beta chain) was recovered during a study of blood T cell repertoires in COVID-19. As for the study in general: The United States, Italy and Spain were the sources of the acute and convalescent COVID-19 samples. The analysed material was cDNA or gDNA that came from T cells, B-cell-depleted T cells, or PBMCs.

In the authors' workflow: Researchers report that nucleated cell counts were estimated from reference gene primer amplification. Here immunoSEQ multiplex PCR was the method, and the copy in TCRdb shows in-frame clones only, minus some. D and trimming come from the DNA, and the V and J calls and clone size come from that table. The sample has about 220,000 clones, roughly 90% seen once. This CDR3 comprises 12 residues. Germline values: CDR1 MDHEN, CDR2 SYDVKM. The V end was cut by 6 bases, the J end by 5 bases, with 11 bases between. Sequences were obtained from peripheral blood. This chain uses TRBV28 with TRBJ2-7; D perhaps matches TRBD1 (6 bases). The TCR originated in a man aged 35-49 years with active or convalescent COVID-19. CDR3 loop: CASRQGEHEQYF. The CDR3 bases are TGTGCCAGCAGACAGGGCGAGCACGAGCAGTACTTC.